This T cell receptor (beta chain) was profiled in a study of human thymus T cells. Some clones are missing from TCRdb's copy, which holds only in-frame ones; the method was immunoSEQ multiplex PCR. The sample lists some 80,000 clones, 90% to 97% occurring once. This CDR3 comprises 16 residues. Looked up from germline, CDR1 is LNHDA and CDR2 is SQIVND (reference sequence). Deletions cut 1 base from V and 2 bases from J, with 13 bases between. Thymus specimens were resections from corrective heart surgery. Healthy Finnish infants having corrective surgery for congenital heart defects served as donors. The chain employs TRBV19 and TRBJ2-3; D is uncertain. Source material: thymus tissue. The TCR was taken from a boy under three years old with a congenital heart defect but otherwise immunologically healthy. The CDR3 sequence is CASSIARTSFTDTQYF. DNA of the CDR3: TGTGCCAGTAGTATAGCTCGCACTTCCTTCACAGATACGCAGTATTTT. Using reference TRBV19 and TRBJ2-3 for the parts outside the CDR3, the full variable domain is DGGITQSPKYLFRKEGQNVTLSCEQNLNHDAMYWYRQDPGQGLRLIYYSQIVNDFQKGDIAEGYSVSREKKESFPLTVTSAQKNPTAFYLCASSIARTSFTDTQYFGPGTRLTVL.